This TCR beta chain was profiled in a study of T-cell memory formation after mild COVID-19. Across the whole study: TCR clusters were mostly confined to one donor each.

Findings of the study overall: Clones that contracted clustered mainly in CM and EM if CD4+ and in EMRA if CD8+.

The CDR3 has 13 residues. V lost 6 bases, J lost 0 bases, and 7 bases lay in between. 5'RACE with constant-segment primers built TCRalpha and TCRbeta cDNA libraries with UMIs. MiXCR, applied by TCRdb to the 5' RACE reads, yields one record per CDR3 protein. The sample shows 500,000 to 650,000 distinct CDR3 sequences, about 22% of them seen only once. As regards this clonotype: Antigen unknown.

The source material was PBMCs or a T cell subset sorted from them (not recorded which). The chain uses TRBV12-3 or TRBV12-4 and TRBJ2-3; no firm D call. This clonotype originated in an adult woman who had mild COVID-19 (a few samples of this study predate the infection). Cell type and time point are not known. In DNA, the CDR3 is TGTGCCAGCAGACTATCTAGCACAGATACGCAGTATTTT. Its translation: CASRLSSTDTQYF.